This TCR beta chain was found in a study of Tregs in tolerant kidney transplant recipients. Study-wide points: Findings come from small patient numbers and require larger validation.

This clone appeared a single time. Its matching antigen is unknown. The nonmyeloablative bone marrow transplants came from related graft donors, with transient mixed chimerism. Data came from immunoSEQ multiplex PCR; TCRdb stores just in-frame clones and leaves some out. Here the sample spans roughly 70,000 clones, 70% to 90% being singletons. J gave up 3 bases and V 6 bases, and 4 bases lay outside the gene matches. Germline V CDR1 and CDR2: ENHRY, SYGVKD. The CDR3 extends over 14 amino acids. Sequenced material: CD4+ T cells from blood (PBMCs), taken 6 months after the transplant. The gene calls are TRBV10-3 and TRBJ2-5; 10 bases agree with TRBD2. This TCR derives from a human patient who received a combined kidney and bone marrow transplant. Some T cells could come from the graft donor. CDR3 region: CAIRPGLAKETQYF. As DNA, the CDR3 is TGTGCCATCAGGCCGGGACTAGCGAAAGAGACCCAGTACTTC.